This TCR beta chain appears in the sequencing data of a study of shared clonotypes between healthy human individuals (dated by TCRdb to the early 2020s). About the investigation overall: The cohort included three men and a couple of women between 18 and 49 years of age. For each donor, CD4 naive and CD4 memory were each given three plates, CD8 naive was given two plates, and CD8 memory was given one plate. To increase sequencing depth and limit assay-specific biases, different laboratories used diverse techniques to prepare libraries and sequence TCR repertoires. The study deeply sequenced blood TCR repertoires of five healthy adults to estimate repertoire size and the extent of clonotype sharing between individuals. Each donor's leukapheresis produced roughly between roughly 0.85 and 10 billion PBMCs. What the study reported, not specific to this receptor: Based on pairwise subsampling, the degree of clonotype sharing among donors was expected to be affected by sequencing depth. Even with the large sequencing depth, rarefaction of the sorted-subset datasets indicated that sequencing was incomplete. Sampling was restricted to blood, and TCR repertoires in tissues likely differ from the TCR repertoires found in blood. Estimated clonotype richness was generally larger for naive than for memory subsets. Compared with non-shared clonotypes, the clonotypes found in all four sorted-subset donors had higher generation probabilities. The genetic and exposure-history diversity represented was limited by the small number of donors. About 5% of naive CD4, 3% to 4% of naive CD8, about 2.1% of memory CD4, and roughly 0.4% of memory CD8 clonotypes were shared across a few donors.

The CDR3 has 11 amino acids, counting the end cysteine and phenylalanine. Solely the CDR3 DNA is kept, with 33 bases framed from the first base. The germline V gene supplies CDR1 SNHLY and CDR2 FYNNEI. V and J are trimmed by 6 bases and 6 bases, and the gene matches miss 0 bases of the junction. Using the deep immunoSEQ assay, TCR CDR3 regions were amplified from genomic DNA by multiplex PCR. Extracted genomic DNA from each cell subset was distributed evenly across all wells of several immunoSEQ 96-well plates, and each plate was treated as a replicate. For sorted subsets, each replicate PCR was loaded with around 200 ng genomic DNA, equivalent to 25,000 to 35,000 T cell genomes. Purified libraries were quantified with a Qubit 3.0 fluorometer, sized on a Bioanalyzer 2100, and re-quantified with the KAPA Library Quantification kit. A separate single-read 150-cycle Illumina NextSeq 550 flow cell was used to sequence each immunoSEQ 96-well plate. From the authors' description of their analysis: Because the immunoSEQ output held only junctional sequences and lacked quality scores, the filtering could not match the filtering applied to full-length reads. Sequences were annotated with PyIR, a Python wrapper for IgBLAST v1.9, using IMGT germline references to assign V/J genes and CDR3. Reads were removed for weak V/J assignments (E-value above 1e-6), missing CDR3, stop codons, out-of-frame junctions, or ambiguous translated residues. V3J clonotypes were defined as sequences sharing the same inferred V gene, J gene, and CDR3 amino acid sequence. Percentage overlap between repertoires was calculated by dividing the number of shared unique clonotypes by the size of the smaller repertoire. Three approaches were used to assess repertoire richness: RTK rarefaction, the Chao1 estimator, and Recon v2.1 estimates of unobserved clonotypes. OLGA was used to compute generation probabilities for all TCRbeta clonotypes that the gDNA method yielded from a few donors. What TCRdb holds here is the immuneACCESS table cut down to in-frame rearrangements. Part of the clones is not present; checked against another copy, under half of the missing clones reflect an unresolved V gene, and the others are unexplained. The V and J calls and clone size are taken from that table; D and trimming were inferred from the DNA. For this sample there are about 2.4 million clones; more than 90% appear just once. In total, the top ten clones hold roughly 0.13% of the sample.

About this clone: The clone's antigen remains unknown. No qualities accompany the bases; no much larger clone lies one base away.

The donors were healthy, HIV-negative adults who had no recently reported acute infections or vaccinations. Only Caucasian adults living in Nashville, Tennessee, USA were represented among the donors. CD4+ T cells were enriched by magnetic negative selection, after which naive cells were positively selected on CD45RA and the negative fraction was taken as the memory subset. Blood was collected by leukapheresis, and PBMCs were isolated by Ficoll-Histopaque density gradient centrifugation and then cryopreserved in liquid nitrogen vapor phase. Analytical flow cytometry was used to check the purity and quantity of every magnetically sorted T cell population. From each sorted fraction, genomic DNA was isolated and quantified by UV absorbance on a Nanodrop 2000c.

The chain is assembled from TRBV2 and TRBJ2-7, with TRBD1 identical over 9 junction bases. The receptor was isolated from a man aged 18 to 30 in good health. What was sequenced was naive CD4+ T cells sorted from blood. The cell subset or site label, read with the paper, signifies: CD45RA+ positively selected. CDR3 protein: CASRTGGEQYF. In nucleotide form, the sequence is TGTGCCAGCAGGACAGGGGGCGAGCAGTACTTC.